These T cell receptor beta chains were read from a single sample in a study of T-cell reconstitution after alpha-beta-depleted transplantation in children. TCRdb reprocessed the PCR reads with MiXCR, giving one entry per CDR3 protein. The table records about 440,000 distinct CDR3 sequences, roughly two fifths of them present only once. The sequencing used PBMCs, collected before TCRalphabeta/CD19-depleted stem cell transplant. These receptors were obtained from a girl aged 2-10 years with aplastic anemia, due to receive a stem cell transplant. The CDR3 runs from the conserved cysteine through the conserved F or W.

TRBV11-2 | CASSTQGQEPQHF
TRBV7-2 | CASSLGLLQVEYF
TRBV20-1 | CSAREAGSTGELFF
TRBV27 | CASRLAGATYEQYF
TRBV20-1 | CSAREHRSSGANVLTF
TRBV20-1 | CTAGLSSYEQYF
TRBV6-1 | CASSARDRGNTEAFF
TRBV10-3 | CAISGQSTVWTNYEQYF
TRBV10-3 | CAIRQVGNQPQHF
TRBV7-3 | CASSLDSGSGDTQYF
TRBV5-1 | CASSLTTDYGYTF
TRBV10-2 | CASSAGLAGVPSLSEQFF
TRBV15 | CATSRAVEETQYF
TRBV7-2 | CASSRTHNNYGYTF
TRBV4-2 | CASSQERGLAADTQYF
TRBV29-1 | CSVSALMARDSTDTQYF
TRBV20-1 | CSARPRLAGETQYF
TRBV20-1 | CSARTEYNEQFF
TRBV4-2 | CASSQSASGRARADTQYF
TRBV10-3 | CAISEERYNEQFF
TRBV20-1 | CSVLRTRQETQYF
TRBV18 | CASSPSNRVNEQFF
TRBV20-1 | CSASEGGAGELFF
TRBV14 | CASSPGGLQYF
TRBV29-1 | CSVQASGTYNEQFF
TRBV20-1 | CSARGRTGTGLGLAQYF
TRBV12-3/TRBV12-4 | CASSFYRGRDGYTF
TRBV29-1 | CSATQTGFYLETQYF